This T cell receptor (beta chain) comes out of a study of T-cell memory formation after mild COVID-19. As for the study in general: Largely donor-specific sequence clusters came from two donors. Notes on the study in general: A balance of CD4 and CD8 characterized clones contracting day 15 to 85, whereas later expanders leaned CD4+.

With respect to this clonotype: Its antigen is still unknown.

cDNA libraries for TCR alpha and TCR beta, carrying sample barcodes and UMIs, came from 5'RACE with constant-segment primers. From the 5' RACE reads, TCRdb called clonotypes with MiXCR, one entry per CDR3 protein. The repertoire holds roughly 170,000 distinct CDR3 sequences, with roughly 20% as singletons. Germline V gene sequence: CDR1 SGHRS, CDR2 YFSETQ. The CDR3 consists of 15 residues. V dropped 5 bases and J dropped 1 base, with 14 bases sitting between them. This chain joins TRBV5-1 and TRBJ2-3; TRBD2 might be the D (5 bases). Material for sequencing was PBMCs or a T cell subset sorted from them (not recorded which). The clonotype was recovered from a man in his late teens or twenties who had mild COVID-19 (a few samples of this study predate the infection). Cell type and time point are not known. The CDR3 loop is CASRGPGFGTDTQYF. The CDR3 DNA reads TGCGCCAGCAGGGGTCCGGGGTTTGGCACAGATACGCAGTATTTT.